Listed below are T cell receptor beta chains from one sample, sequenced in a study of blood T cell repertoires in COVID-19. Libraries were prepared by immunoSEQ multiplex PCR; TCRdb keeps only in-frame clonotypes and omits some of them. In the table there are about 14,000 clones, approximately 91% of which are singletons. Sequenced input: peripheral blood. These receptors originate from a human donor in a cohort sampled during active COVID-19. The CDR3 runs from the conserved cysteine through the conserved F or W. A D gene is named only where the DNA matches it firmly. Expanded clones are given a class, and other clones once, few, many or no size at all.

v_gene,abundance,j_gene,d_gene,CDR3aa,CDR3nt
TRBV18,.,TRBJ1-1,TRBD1,CASSPTLDRGYTEAFF,TGTGCCAGCTCACCAACACTGGACAGGGGTTACACTGAAGCTTTCTTT
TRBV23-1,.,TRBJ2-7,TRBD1,CASSQSELDRGAAYEQYF,TGCGCCAGCAGTCAATCAGAACTAGACAGGGGGGCTGCCTACGAGCAGTACTTC
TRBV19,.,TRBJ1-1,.,CASSITARGMNTEAFF,TGTGCCAGTAGTATAACCGCCCGAGGGATGAACACTGAAGCTTTCTTT
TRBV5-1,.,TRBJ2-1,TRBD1,CASRLAQGASSYNEQFF,TGCGCCAGCAGGTTAGCTCAGGGGGCCAGCTCCTACAATGAGCAGTTCTTC
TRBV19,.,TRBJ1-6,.,CASSRDLRSPLHF,TGTGCCAGTAGCCGGGACTTACGGTCACCCCTCCACTTT
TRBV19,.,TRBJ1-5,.,CARWTRGKGQPQHF,TGTGCCAGGTGGACAAGGGGTAAGGGACAGCCCCAGCATTTT
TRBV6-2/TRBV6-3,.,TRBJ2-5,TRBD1,CASSRDRGQETQYF,TGTGCCAGCAGTCGAGACAGGGGGCAAGAGACCCAGTACTTC
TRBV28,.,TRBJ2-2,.,CASSMGQNTGELFF,TGTGCCAGCAGTATGGGACAGAACACCGGGGAGCTGTTTTTT
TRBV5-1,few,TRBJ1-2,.,CASSLDRSGGYTF,TGCGCCAGCAGCTTGGACAGGTCCGGGGGCTACACCTTC
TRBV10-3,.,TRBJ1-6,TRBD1,CAISEGDRYNSPLHF,TGTGCCATCAGTGAGGGGGACAGGTATAATTCACCCCTCCACTTT
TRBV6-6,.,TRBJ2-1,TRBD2,CATGLATYNEQFF,TGTGCCACCGGACTAGCGACCTACAATGAGCAGTTCTTC
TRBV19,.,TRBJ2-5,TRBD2,CASSIGLAGGPRETQYF,TGTGCCAGTAGTATAGGACTAGCGGGAGGGCCGAGAGAGACCCAGTACTTC
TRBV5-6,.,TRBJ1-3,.,CASSFLNSGNTIYF,TGTGCCAGCAGTTTCCTTAACTCTGGAAACACCATATATTTT
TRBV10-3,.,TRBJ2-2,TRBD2,CAIGGLAGGRTGELFF,TGTGCCATCGGAGGACTAGCGGGAGGCCGCACCGGGGAGCTGTTTTTT
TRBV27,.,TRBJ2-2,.,CASSFLTGELFF,TGTGCCAGCAGTTTCCTCACCGGGGAGCTGTTTTTT
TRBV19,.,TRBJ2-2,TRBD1,CASSLGQGVYPGELFF,TGTGCCAGTAGTCTTGGACAGGGGGTTTATCCCGGGGAGCTGTTTTTT
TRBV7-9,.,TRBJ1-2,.,CASTSTGGGGIYGYTF,TGTGCCAGCACCAGCACGGGGGGCGGGGGTATCTATGGCTACACCTTC
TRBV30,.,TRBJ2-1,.,CAWSVSDSYNEQFF,TGTGCCTGGAGTGTGAGCGATTCGTACAATGAGCAGTTCTTC
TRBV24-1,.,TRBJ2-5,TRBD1,CATSDRRARDRGQETQYF,TGTGCCACCAGTGACCGGCGGGCCCGGGACAGGGGGCAGGAGACCCAGTACTTC
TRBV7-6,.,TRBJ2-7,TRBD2,CASSLTSGVLEVVEQYF,TGTGCCAGCAGCTTGACTAGCGGGGTTCTCGAGGTGGTGGAGCAGTACTTC
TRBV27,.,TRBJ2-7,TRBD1,CASSTGTGGYEQYF,TGTGCCAGCAGTACCGGGACAGGGGGCTACGAGCAGTACTTC
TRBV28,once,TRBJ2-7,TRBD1,CASSPTTGQGVYEQYF,TGTGCCAGCAGTCCGACCACAGGACAGGGTGTTTACGAGCAGTACTTC
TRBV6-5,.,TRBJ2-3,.,CASRSLRKSTDTQYF,TGTGCCAGCAGATCCCTGAGGAAAAGCACAGATACGCAGTATTTT
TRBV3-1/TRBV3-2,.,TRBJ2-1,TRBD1,CASSQMGKGQGINEQFF,TGTGCCAGCAGCCAAATGGGAAAGGGACAGGGGATCAATGAGCAGTTCTTC
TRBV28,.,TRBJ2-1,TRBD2,CASSGPGGDNEQFF,TGTGCCAGCAGTGGGCCTGGGGGGGACAATGAGCAGTTCTTC
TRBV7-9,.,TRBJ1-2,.,CASSLFQDNYGYTF,TGTGCCAGCAGCTTATTCCAGGATAACTATGGCTACACCTTC
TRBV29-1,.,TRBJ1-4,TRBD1,CSASPDRRDNEKLFF,TGCAGCGCCTCACCGGACAGGCGGGATAATGAAAAACTGTTTTTT
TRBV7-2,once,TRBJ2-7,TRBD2,CASSYRGWGLAGSYEQYF,TGTGCCAGCAGCTATAGGGGATGGGGACTAGCGGGGAGCTACGAGCAGTACTTC
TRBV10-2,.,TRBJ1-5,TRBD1,CASSESFTGTGANQPQHF,TGCGCCAGCAGTGAGTCGTTCACCGGGACAGGGGCTAACCAGCCCCAGCATTTT
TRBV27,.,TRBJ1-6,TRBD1,CASRPFDRDNSPLHF,TGTGCCAGCAGGCCATTCGACAGGGACAATTCACCCCTCCACTTT
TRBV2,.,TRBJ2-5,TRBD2,CASSTRKVRTSGGTYQETQYF,TGTGCCAGCAGCACTAGGAAGGTCCGGACTAGCGGGGGGACGTACCAAGAGACCCAGTACTTC
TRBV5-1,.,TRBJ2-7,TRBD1,CASSFRTGDHEQYF,TGCGCCAGCAGCTTCAGGACAGGGGACCACGAGCAGTACTTC
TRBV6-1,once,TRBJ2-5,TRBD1,CASSVRQGRSVETQYF,TGTGCCAGCAGTGTTCGACAGGGGAGGTCGGTCGAGACCCAGTACTTC
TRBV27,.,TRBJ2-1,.,CASRFYGGLGEQFF,TGTGCCAGCAGATTTTACGGGGGGCTTGGGGAGCAGTTCTTC
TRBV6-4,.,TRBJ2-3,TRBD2,CASSERGSTDTQYF,TGTGCCAGCAGTGAGCGGGGGAGCACAGATACGCAGTATTTT
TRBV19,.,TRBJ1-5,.,CASTVGRAKGNQPQHF,TGTGCCAGTACTGTTGGGAGGGCTAAGGGCAATCAGCCCCAGCATTTT
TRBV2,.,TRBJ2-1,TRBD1,CASSDPGTGSSYNEQFF,TGTGCCAGCAGTGATCCCGGGACAGGGAGCTCCTACAATGAGCAGTTCTTC
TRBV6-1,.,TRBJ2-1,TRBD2,CASSEGGGSYNEQFF,TGTGCCAGCAGTGAAGGGGGGGGCTCCTACAATGAGCAGTTCTTC
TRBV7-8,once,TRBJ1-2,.,CASSFGRAPHYGYTF,TGTGCCAGCAGCTTTGGGAGGGCACCCCACTATGGCTACACCTTC
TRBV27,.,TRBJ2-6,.,CASRTGTGANVLTF,TGTGCCAGCAGAACAGGGACGGGGGCCAACGTCCTGACTTTC
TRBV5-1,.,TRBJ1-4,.,CASSLGAGRGEKLFF,TGCGCCAGCAGCTTGGGGGCGGGGCGCGGTGAAAAACTGTTTTTT
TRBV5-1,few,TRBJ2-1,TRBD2,CASSLGASGYNEQFF,TGCGCCAGCAGCTTGGGGGCTAGCGGTTACAATGAGCAGTTCTTC
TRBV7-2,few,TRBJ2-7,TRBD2,CASSLAPAGIDEQYF,TGTGCCAGCAGCTTAGCCCCAGCGGGGATCGACGAGCAGTACTTC
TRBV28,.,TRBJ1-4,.,CASSLGQTGSLISGEKLFF,TGTGCCAGCAGTTTAGGACAAACAGGAAGCCTGATCTCTGGTGAAAAACTGTTTTTT
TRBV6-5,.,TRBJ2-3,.,CASSYSGAGAGDTQYF,TGTGCCAGCAGTTACTCGGGGGCGGGAGCAGGAGATACGCAGTATTTT
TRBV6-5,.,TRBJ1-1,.,CASSYSEAQGEAFF,TGTGCCAGCAGTTACTCGGAGGCACAGGGAGAAGCTTTCTTT
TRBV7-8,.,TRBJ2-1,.,CASSPRVTEQFF,TGTGCCAGCAGCCCCAGGGTGACTGAGCAGTTCTTC
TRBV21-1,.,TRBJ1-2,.,CASSSRSLYTF,TGTGCCAGCAGCTCCAGGTCGCTGTACACCTTC
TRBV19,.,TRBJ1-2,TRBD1,CASRQGYYGYTF,TGTGCCAGCAGACAGGGGTACTATGGCTACACCTTC
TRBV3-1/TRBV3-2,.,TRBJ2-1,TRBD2,CASSQSSGSYNEQFF,TGTGCCAGCAGCCAAAGCAGCGGGAGCTACAATGAGCAGTTCTTC
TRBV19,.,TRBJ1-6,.,CASTVRGRNSPLHF,TGTGCCAGTACCGTCAGGGGCAGAAATTCACCCCTCCACTTT
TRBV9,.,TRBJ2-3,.,CASSIATDTQYF,TGTGCCAGCAGCATTGCGACAGATACGCAGTATTTT
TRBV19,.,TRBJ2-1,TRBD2,CASSIRTSGYNEQFF,TGTGCCAGTAGTATACGGACTAGCGGCTACAATGAGCAGTTCTTC
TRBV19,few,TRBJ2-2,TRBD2,CASSRGLAGGVGGELFF,TGTGCCAGTAGCCGCGGACTAGCGGGGGGGGTCGGCGGGGAGCTGTTTTTT
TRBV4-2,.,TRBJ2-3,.,CASSQSSTDTQYF,TGTGCCAGCAGCCAATCTAGCACAGATACGCAGTATTTT
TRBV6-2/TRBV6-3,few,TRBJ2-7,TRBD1,CASSYSTGVNEQYF,TGTGCCAGCAGTTATTCGACAGGGGTCAACGAGCAGTACTTC
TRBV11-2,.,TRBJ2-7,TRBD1,CASSPRTGPYEQYF,TGTGCCAGCAGCCCGCGGACAGGCCCCTACGAGCAGTACTTC
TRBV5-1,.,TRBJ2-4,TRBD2,CASSLGPGRERENIQYF,TGCGCCAGCAGCTTGGGGCCTGGGCGGGAGAGGGAAAACATTCAGTACTTC
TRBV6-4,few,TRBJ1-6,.,CASKGVGNSPLHF,TGTGCCAGCAAGGGGGTGGGTAATTCACCCCTCCACTTT